This T cell receptor beta chain was recorded in a study of blood T cells in healthy people across ages. General study results and limits: Naive CD4+ cells and diversity were both higher in long-lived donors than in aged donors.

No fewer than 5.5 micrograms of total RNA were isolated from every sample. The V and J ends lost 8 bases and 5 bases respectively, with 24 bases between them. The V gene's germline CDR1 is MGHRA and CDR2 YSYEKL. This CDR3 spans 16 amino acids. As to this clonotype: Its antigen is still unknown.

The authors ran a second PCR of 7 to 11 cycles using a sample-barcoded 5' primer and a J-beta primer mix. MiXCR was run by TCRdb on the 5' RACE reads, yielding one entry per CDR3 protein. The repertoire consists of over 550,000 distinct CDR3 sequences, with approximately 30% occurring once and the leading ten covering less than 20%. Sequencing was carried out using blood. The chain is built from TRBV4-1 and TRBJ2-5, with D perhaps matching TRBD2 (6 bases). The sequence was obtained from a woman of 80 years or more in good health. CDR3 sequence reads: CASQDLRAGSMETQYF. CDR3 sequence (DNA): TGCGCCAGCCAAGATCTTCGGGCGGGGAGTATGGAGACCCAGTACTTC.